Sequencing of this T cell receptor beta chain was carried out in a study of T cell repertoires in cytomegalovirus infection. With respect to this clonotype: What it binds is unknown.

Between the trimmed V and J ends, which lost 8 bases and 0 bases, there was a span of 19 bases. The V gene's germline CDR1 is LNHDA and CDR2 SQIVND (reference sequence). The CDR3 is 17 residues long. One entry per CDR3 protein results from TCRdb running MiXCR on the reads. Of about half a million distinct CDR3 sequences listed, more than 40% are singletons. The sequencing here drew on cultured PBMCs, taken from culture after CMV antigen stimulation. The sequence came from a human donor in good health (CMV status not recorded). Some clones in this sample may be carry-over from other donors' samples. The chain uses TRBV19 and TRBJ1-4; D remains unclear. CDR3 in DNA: TGTGCCAGTGCAGCTCACACTTATGGCGCAACTAATGAAAAACTGTTTTTT. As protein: CASAAHTYGATNEKLFF.